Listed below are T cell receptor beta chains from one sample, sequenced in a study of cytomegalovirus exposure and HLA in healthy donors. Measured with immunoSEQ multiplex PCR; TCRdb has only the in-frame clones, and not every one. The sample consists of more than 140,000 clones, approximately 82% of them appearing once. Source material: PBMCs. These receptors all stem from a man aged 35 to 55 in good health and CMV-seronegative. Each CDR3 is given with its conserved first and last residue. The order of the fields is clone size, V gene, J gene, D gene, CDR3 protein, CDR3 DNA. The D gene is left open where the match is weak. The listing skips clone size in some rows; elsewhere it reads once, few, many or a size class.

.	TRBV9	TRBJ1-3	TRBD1	CASSVAPGTGAGNTIYF	TGTGCCAGCAGCGTAGCCCCCGGGACAGGGGCTGGAAACACCATATATTTT
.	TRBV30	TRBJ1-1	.	CAWSPGGVLAEAFF	TGTGCCTGGAGCCCCGGGGGGGTATTGGCTGAAGCTTTCTTT
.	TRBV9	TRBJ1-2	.	CASSVVQGEIGYTF	TGTGCCAGCAGCGTCGTACAGGGTGAAATCGGCTACACCTTC
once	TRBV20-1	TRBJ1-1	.	CSASNQGEAFF	TGCAGTGCTAGCAACCAGGGGGAAGCTTTCTTT
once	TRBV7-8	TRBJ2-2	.	CASSLNMWLPGELFF	TGTGCCAGCAGCCTTAACATGTGGCTCCCCGGGGAGCTGTTTTTT
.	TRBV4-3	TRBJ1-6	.	CASSQGTWGGSYNSPLHF	TGCGCCAGCAGCCAAGGGACCTGGGGGGGCTCCTATAATTCACCCCTCCACTTT
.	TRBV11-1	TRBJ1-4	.	CASSFQGGYEKLFF	TGTGCCAGCAGCTTTCAGGGTGGTTATGAAAAACTGTTTTTT
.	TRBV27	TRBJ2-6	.	CASSLEGAPGANVLTF	TGTGCCAGCAGTTTGGAGGGTGCCCCTGGGGCCAACGTCCTGACTTTC
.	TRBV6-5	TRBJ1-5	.	CASSYSRLGNQPQHF	TGTGCCAGCAGTTACTCGAGGTTGGGCAATCAGCCCCAGCATTTT
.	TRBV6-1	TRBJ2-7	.	CASSVRGAYYEQYF	TGTGCCAGCAGCGTTCGGGGGGCCTACTACGAGCAGTACTTC
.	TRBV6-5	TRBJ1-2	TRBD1	CASSLEGARYGYTF	TGTGCCAGCAGTTTGGAGGGGGCTCGGTATGGCTACACCTTC
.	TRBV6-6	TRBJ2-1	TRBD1	CASNHVGGYHEQFF	TGTGCCAGCAACCACGTAGGGGGCTATCATGAGCAGTTCTTC
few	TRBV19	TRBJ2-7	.	CASSITTLYEQYF	TGTGCCAGTAGTATAACTACTCTCTACGAGCAGTACTTC
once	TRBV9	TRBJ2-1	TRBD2	CASSVTSVAYNEQFF	TGTGCCAGCAGCGTAACTAGCGTGGCCTACAATGAGCAGTTCTTC
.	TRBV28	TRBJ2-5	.	CASGVATGAQYF	TGTGCCAGCGGGGTGGCTACGGGGGCCCAGTACTTC
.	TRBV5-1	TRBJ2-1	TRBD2	CASCHTGGKYNEQFF	TGCGCCAGCTGCCACACGGGGGGGAAATACAATGAGCAGTTCTTC
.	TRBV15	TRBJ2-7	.	CATGRDLVAAYEQYF	TGTGCCACCGGCCGAGATCTAGTTGCGGCCTACGAGCAGTACTTC
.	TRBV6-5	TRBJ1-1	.	CASSPSSAEAFF	TGTGCCAGCAGTCCCTCCAGCGCTGAAGCTTTCTTT
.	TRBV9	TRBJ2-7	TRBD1	CASSSRRTGGEQYF	TGTGCCAGCAGCTCCCGAAGGACAGGGGGCGAGCAGTACTTC
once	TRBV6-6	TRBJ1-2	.	CASSPTPILRGGYTF	TGTGCCAGCAGTCCTACTCCCATTCTTCGAGGTGGCTACACCTTC
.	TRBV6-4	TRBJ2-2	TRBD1	CASSAGGDTGELFF	TGTGCCAGCAGTGCAGGGGGCGACACCGGGGAGCTGTTTTTT
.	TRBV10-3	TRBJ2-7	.	CAIDKGHGEQYF	TGTGCCATCGATAAGGGACACGGCGAGCAGTACTTC
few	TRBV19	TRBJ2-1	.	CASSIVGWSGGYNEQFF	TGTGCCAGTAGTATAGTTGGGTGGAGCGGCGGGTACAATGAGCAGTTCTTC
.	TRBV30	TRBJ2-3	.	CAWGVGGGADTQYF	TGTGCCTGGGGGGTCGGCGGGGGCGCAGATACGCAGTATTTT
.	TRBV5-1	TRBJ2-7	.	CASSFGGVLSYEQYF	TGCGCCAGCAGCTTCGGAGGGGTCCTCTCCTACGAGCAGTACTTC
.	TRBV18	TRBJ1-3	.	CASSPNSLSGNTIYF	TGTGCCAGCTCACCAAACAGCCTCTCTGGAAACACCATATATTTT
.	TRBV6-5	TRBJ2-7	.	CASSYSLRGGGYEQYF	TGTGCCAGCAGTTACTCGTTAAGGGGGGGAGGCTACGAGCAGTACTTC
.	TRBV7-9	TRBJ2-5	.	CASSPRGGVGEETQYF	TGTGCCAGCAGCCCCCGAGGGGGGGTCGGGGAAGAGACCCAGTACTTC
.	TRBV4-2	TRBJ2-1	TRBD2	CASSRSREHEQFF	TGTGCCAGCAGCCGTTCGCGGGAGCATGAGCAGTTCTTC
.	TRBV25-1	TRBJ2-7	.	CASSMNSYPYEQYF	TGTGCCAGCAGTATGAACAGCTATCCGTACGAGCAGTACTTC
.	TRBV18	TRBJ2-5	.	CASSPLSDFVQETQYF	TGTGCCAGCTCACCGTTGAGCGACTTCGTCCAAGAGACCCAGTACTTC
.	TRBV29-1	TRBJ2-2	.	CSVQGVTGELFF	TGCAGCGTGCAGGGCGTCACCGGGGAGCTGTTTTTT
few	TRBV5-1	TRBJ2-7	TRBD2	CASRGTSGYYEQYF	TGCGCCAGCAGAGGGACTAGCGGGTACTACGAGCAGTACTTC
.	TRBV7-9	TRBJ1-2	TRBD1	CSSSLGEGRTGKRDGYTF	TGTTCCAGCAGCTTAGGAGAAGGGAGGACAGGGAAGAGGGATGGCTACACCTTC
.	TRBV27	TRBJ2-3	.	CASRVLASTDTQYF	TGTGCCAGCAGGGTACTTGCGAGCACAGATACGCAGTATTTT
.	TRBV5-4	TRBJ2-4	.	CASSLGGGPLKNIQYF	TGTGCCAGCAGCCTAGGGGGGGGGCCACTCAAAAACATTCAGTACTTC
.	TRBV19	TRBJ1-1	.	CASSIAGRSEAFF	TGTGCCAGTAGTATAGCAGGGCGGAGTGAAGCTTTCTTT
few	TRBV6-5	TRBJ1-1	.	CASSYSGGRSDTEAFF	TGTGCCAGCAGTTACTCTGGGGGCCGGTCGGACACTGAAGCTTTCTTT
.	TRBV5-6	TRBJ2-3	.	CASSLASSTDTQYF	TGTGCCAGCAGCTTGGCGTCTAGCACAGATACGCAGTATTTT
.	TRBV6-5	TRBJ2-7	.	CASSYSTSALNYKQYF	TGTGCCAGCAGTTACTCGACGTCGGCGCTGAACTACAAGCAGTACTTC
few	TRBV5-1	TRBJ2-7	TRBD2	CASSPTSGGAGEQYF	TGCGCCAGCAGCCCGACTAGCGGGGGGGCAGGCGAGCAGTACTTC
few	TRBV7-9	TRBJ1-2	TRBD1	CASSPRTGGLLHGYTF	TGTGCCAGCAGCCCGCGGACAGGGGGTTTATTACATGGCTACACCTTC
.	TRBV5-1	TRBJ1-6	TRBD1	CASSLTGGAHNSPLHF	TGCGCCAGCAGCTTAACAGGGGGCGCCCATAATTCACCCCTCCACTTT
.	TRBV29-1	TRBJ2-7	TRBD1	CSVTGSSYEQYF	TGCAGTGTGACAGGGAGCTCCTACGAGCAGTACTTC
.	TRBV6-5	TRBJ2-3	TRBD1	CASTSTGGSTDTQYF	TGTGCCAGCACCTCGACAGGGGGTAGCACAGATACGCAGTATTTT
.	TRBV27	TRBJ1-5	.	CASSLGGGNQPQHF	TGTGCCAGCAGTTTGGGGGGTGGCAATCAGCCCCAGCATTTT
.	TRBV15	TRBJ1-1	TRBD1	CAIRDRGTTEAFF	TGTGCCATCAGGGACAGGGGGACCACTGAAGCTTTCTTT
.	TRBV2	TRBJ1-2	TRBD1	CASSDLGQGEIGYTF	TGTGCCAGCAGTGATTTGGGACAGGGAGAGATTGGCTACACCTTC
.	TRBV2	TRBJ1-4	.	CASSVSGYEKLFF	TGTGCCAGCAGTGTTAGCGGTTATGAAAAACTGTTTTTT
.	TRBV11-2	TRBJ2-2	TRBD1	CASSPRTGRVTGELFF	TGTGCCAGCAGCCCTAGGACAGGACGGGTCACCGGGGAGCTGTTTTTT